The sequence of this T cell receptor (beta chain) was determined in a study of cytomegalovirus exposure and HLA in healthy donors. About the research overall: There were more than 350 genotyped donors. Of these, roughly 80% fell in the genetic ancestry cluster associated with self-reported Caucasian donors. Overall study results and limits: Earlier analysis yielded a pattern in which most TCR beta V segments were productive about 90% or about 30% of the time. The authors enumerated roughly 180 TCR beta chains as linked to cytomegalovirus. In a later analysis, at a false discovery rate of 0.05, under 20,000 TCR beta sequences matched HLA alleles.

PCR involved 60 Vbeta and 13 Jbeta primers. The table came from immunoSEQ multiplex PCR; TCRdb's copy has only in-frame clones and leaves some out. Of 110,000 or so clones in the sample, 76% were seen once. V was pared by 3 bases and J by 8 bases, with 11 bases between. This CDR3 has 13 residues. Germline V gene lookup returns CDR1 SEHNR and CDR2 FQNEAQ (reference sequence). Remarks on this clone: Its specificity is unknown.

The source of this sequence is a man between 40 and 49 years old in good health and CMV-seropositive. The sample comprised PBMCs. The chain links TRBV7-9 to TRBJ2-1; tentatively, D is TRBD1 (6 bases). This CDR3 is CASSFTGMHEQFF. CDR3 nucleotide sequence: TGTGCCAGCAGCTTCACAGGGATGCATGAGCAGTTCTTC.